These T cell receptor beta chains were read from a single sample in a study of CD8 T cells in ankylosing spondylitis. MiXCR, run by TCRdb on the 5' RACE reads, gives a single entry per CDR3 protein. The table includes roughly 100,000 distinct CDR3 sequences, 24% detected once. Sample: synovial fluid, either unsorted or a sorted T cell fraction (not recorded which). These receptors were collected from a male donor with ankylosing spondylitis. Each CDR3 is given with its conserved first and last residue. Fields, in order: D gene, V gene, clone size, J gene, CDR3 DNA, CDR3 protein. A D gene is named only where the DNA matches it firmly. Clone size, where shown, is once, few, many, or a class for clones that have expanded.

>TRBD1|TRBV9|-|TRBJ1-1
TGTGCCAGCAGCGGCGGGACAGGGGGGAACACTGAAGCTTTCTTT
CASSGGTGGNTEAFF
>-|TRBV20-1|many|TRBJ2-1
TGCAGTGCTCCGCTCGGGTACAATGAGCAGTTCTTC
CSAPLGYNEQFF
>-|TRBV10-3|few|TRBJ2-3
TGTGCCATCACCCAAGGGGAGACCGCGAGGGATACGCAGTATTTT
CAITQGETARDTQYF
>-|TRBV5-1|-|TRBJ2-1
TGCGCCAGCAGGTGGGGAGGCGGGAATGAGCAGTTCTTC
CASRWGGGNEQFF
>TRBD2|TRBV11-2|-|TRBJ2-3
TGTGCCAGCAGCTTAGTTGGGCTAGCGGGAGATCTTGGCACAGATACGCAGTATTTT
CASSLVGLAGDLGTDTQYF
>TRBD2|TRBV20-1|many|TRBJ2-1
TGCAGTGCTACCAAACTAGCGGGAGGCTTCAATGAGCAGTTCTTC
CSATKLAGGFNEQFF
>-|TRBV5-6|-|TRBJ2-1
TGTGCCAGCAGCTTAAGTTACAATGAGCAGTTCTTC
CASSLSYNEQFF
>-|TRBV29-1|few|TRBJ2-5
TGCAGCGTTGACCCGGGTTCCGAGACCCAGTACTTC
CSVDPGSETQYF
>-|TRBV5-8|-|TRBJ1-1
TGTGCCAGCAGCTTGGAGGGGGGCATTACGAACACTGAAGCTTTCTTT
CASSLEGGITNTEAFF
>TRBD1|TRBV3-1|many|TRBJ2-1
TGTGCCAGCAGCCTGGGACAGGGCGAAGGCAATGAGCAGTTCTTC
CASSLGQGEGNEQFF
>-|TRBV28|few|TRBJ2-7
TGTGCCAGCAGTGCATACGAGCAGTACTTC
CASSAYEQYF
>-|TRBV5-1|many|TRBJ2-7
TGCGCCAGCAGCTTGGTTGGCGGCAGCTCCTACGAGCAGTACTTC
CASSLVGGSSYEQYF
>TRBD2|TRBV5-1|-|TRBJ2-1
TGCGCCAGCAGACTAGCGGGGACGTACAATGAGCAGTTCTTC
CASRLAGTYNEQFF
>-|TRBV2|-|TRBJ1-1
TGTGCCAGCCTTGTTTCTAGGACAGCGAACACTGAAGCTTTCTTT
CASLVSRTANTEAFF
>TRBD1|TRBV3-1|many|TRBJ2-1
TGTGCCAGCAATTTCCTATCCGGACAGGGGTCGTCACAGTTCTTC
CASNFLSGQGSSQFF
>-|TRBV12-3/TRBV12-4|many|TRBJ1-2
TGTGCCAGCAGTTTAGGTGGGACAACACGGGGATATGGCTACACCTTC
CASSLGGTTRGYGYTF
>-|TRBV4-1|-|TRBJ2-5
TGCACCAGCAGCCAAGATCTGGGCAGGGCTGGTCGGGGGGAGACCCAGTACTTC
CTSSQDLGRAGRGETQYF
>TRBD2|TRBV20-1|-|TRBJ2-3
TGCAGTGTCGGGACTATCGAGGCAGATACGCAGTATTTT
CSVGTIEADTQYF
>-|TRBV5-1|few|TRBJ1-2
TGCGCCAGCAGCTCGGAGGTCGGGGGGCTACTTTATGGCTACACCTTC
CASSSEVGGLLYGYTF
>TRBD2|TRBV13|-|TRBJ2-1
TGTGCCAGCAGCTCTGAGGGGCTAGCGGGATTTAATGAGCAGTCCTTC
CASSSEGLAGFNEQSF
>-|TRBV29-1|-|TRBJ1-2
TGCAGCGTTACCGGGTTCCTAAACTATGGCTACACCTTC
CSVTGFLNYGYTF
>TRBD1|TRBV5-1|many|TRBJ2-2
TGCGCCAGCAGTACAGGGGGCCTTTACACCGGGGAGCTGTTTTTT
CASSTGGLYTGELFF
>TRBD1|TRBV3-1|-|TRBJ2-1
TGTGCCAGCAGCCGCCGACAGGGCAATGAGCAGTTCTTC
CASSRRQGNEQFF
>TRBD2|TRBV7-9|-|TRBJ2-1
TGTGCCAGCATGAGGGGCGGCGGGAGTGTTAGATATGAGCAGTTCTTC
CASMRGGGSVRYEQFF
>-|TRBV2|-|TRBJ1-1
TGTGCCAGTGGGGGGTACCGATCCACTGAAGCTTTCTTT
CASGGYRSTEAFF
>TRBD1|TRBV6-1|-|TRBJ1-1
TGTGCCAGCAGCTTTCAGACAGGGGCGCGGACTGAAGCTTTCTTT
CASSFQTGARTEAFF
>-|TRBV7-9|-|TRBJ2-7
TGTGCCAGCAGTCCCCTGGCCATCTACGAGCAGTACTTC
CASSPLAIYEQYF
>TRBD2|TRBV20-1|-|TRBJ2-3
TGCAGTGCCACCCCCCCGGGACTAGCGGATATCACAGATACGCAGTATTTT
CSATPPGLADITDTQYF
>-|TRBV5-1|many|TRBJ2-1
TGCGCCAGCAGCTTGAGCGCCATCCATGAGCAGTTCTTC
CASSLSAIHEQFF
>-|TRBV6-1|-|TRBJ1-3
TGTGCCAGCAGGCCGACCTCTGGAAACACCATATATTTT
CASRPTSGNTIYF
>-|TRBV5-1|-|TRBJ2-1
TGCGCCAGCAGCTTAATCGGCGGGGAGCAGTTCTTC
CASSLIGGEQFF
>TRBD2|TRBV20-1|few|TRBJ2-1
TGCAGTGCTAGAACGGGACTAGCGGGAGTTTACAATGAGCAGTTCTTC
CSARTGLAGVYNEQFF
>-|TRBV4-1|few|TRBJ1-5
TGCGCCAGCAGCCAAGAACCGGTGGGGGAGCCCCAGCATTTT
CASSQEPVGEPQHF
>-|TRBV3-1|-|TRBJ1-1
TGTGCCAGCAGCCAAAGGATGCAGGGGCGTAGAGCTTTCTTT
CASSQRMQGRRAFF
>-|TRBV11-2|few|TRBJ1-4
TGTGCCAGCAGCTTAATGCAGGGCCTAAATGAAAAACTGTTTTTT
CASSLMQGLNEKLFF
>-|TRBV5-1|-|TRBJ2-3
TGCGCCAGCAGCCCGCTCATACGTCCGACAGATACGCAGTATTTT
CASSPLIRPTDTQYF
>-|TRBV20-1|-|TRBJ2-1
TGCAGTGCTAAAACCTTCGGGCTAGCGAACTACAATGAGCAGTTCTTC
CSAKTFGLANYNEQFF
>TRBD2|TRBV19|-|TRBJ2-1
TGTGCCAGTAGTACCCTTGGGACTAGCGGGAGGACCCTTGGGCAGTTCTTC
CASSTLGTSGRTLGQFF
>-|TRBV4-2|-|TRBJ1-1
TGTGCCAGCAGCCACTATGGGGCGTTACGGGCTGAAGCTTTCTTT
CASSHYGALRAEAFF
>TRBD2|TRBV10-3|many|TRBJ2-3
TGTGCCATCAGAGTTTTTAGCGGGAGGCCAGATACGCAGTATTTT
CAIRVFSGRPDTQYF
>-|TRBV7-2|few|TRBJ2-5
TGTGCCAGCAGGGGGGTGGGAGAGACCCAGTACTTC
CASRGVGETQYF
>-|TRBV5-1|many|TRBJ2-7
TGCGCCAGCAAGCCAAACCCTATCTCCTACGAGCAGTACTTC
CASKPNPISYEQYF
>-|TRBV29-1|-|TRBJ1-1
TGCAGCGTTGAGAAACAGGTGAACACTGAAGCTTTCTTT
CSVEKQVNTEAFF
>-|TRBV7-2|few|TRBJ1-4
TGTGCCAGCAGCCAACGGGGGGCCCATGAAAAACTGTTTTTT
CASSQRGAHEKLFF
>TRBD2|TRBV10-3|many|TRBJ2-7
TGTGCCATCAGCAATAGCGGGGGGGGCTCCTACGAGCAGTACTTC
CAISNSGGGSYEQYF
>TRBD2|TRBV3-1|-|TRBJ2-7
TGTGCCAGCAGCCCCCCATTCGCGGGAGGGTACGAGCAGTACTTC
CASSPPFAGGYEQYF